The 3 T cell receptor beta chains below all came from one sample that was sequenced in a study of blood T cell repertoires in COVID-19. Repertoires were generated with immunoSEQ multiplex PCR, while TCRdb's copy carries only in-frame clones and drops some. The sample gives tens of thousands of clones, approximately 85% of which show up once; around 16% is in the top ten. Material for sequencing was peripheral blood. Receptors originate from a human donor in a cohort sampled during active COVID-19.

The genes are TRBV6-2 or TRBV6-3 and TRBJ1-1; D is unresolved. The CDR3 runs 15 residues. Trimming removed 6 bases from V and 3 bases from J, with 17 bases in between. Per the germline V gene, CDR1 is MNHEY and CDR2 is SVGEGT. CDR3 nucleotide sequence: TGTGCCAGCAGCCTACCGAGCGCTTGGGACACTGAAGCTTTCTTT. It yields the protein CASSLPSAWDTEAFF.

V gene TRBV19 combines with J gene TRBJ1-2; TRBD1 matches at 9 bases. V lost 7 bases, J lost 5 bases, and 11 bases stayed unmatched. The CDR3 is 15 residues long. The germline V gene has CDR1 LNHDA and CDR2 SQIVND (reference sequence). This CDR3 reads CASNSDRGVSYGYTF. As DNA, the CDR3 is TGTGCCAGTAACTCGGACAGGGGCGTATCTTATGGCTACACCTTC.

The chain uses TRBV29-1 and TRBJ2-3; D is possibly TRBD1 (7 bases). Germline V gene sequence: CDR1 SQVTM, CDR2 ANQGSEA. Trimming took 0 bases from V and 14 from J, leaving 18 bases between them. This CDR3 region has 13 residues. CDR3 loop: CSVEDQGGGVRYF. The CDR3 nucleotides are TGCAGCGTTGAAGATCAAGGGGGCGGGGTCAGGTATTTT.